Listed below are T cell receptor beta chains from one sample, sequenced in a study of blood T cells in healthy people across ages. TCRdb ran MiXCR on the 5' RACE reads and lists one entry per CDR3 protein. The sample consists of 1.5 million to 2 million distinct CDR3 sequences, 49% of them appearing once. Source material: blood. These receptors all stem from a woman between 35 and 50 years old in good health. The CDR3 runs from the conserved cysteine through the conserved F or W. The order of the fields is CDR3 length, clone size, J gene, V gene, D gene, CDR3 protein, CDR3 DNA. D genes are given only for firm matches. The size of a clone is reported for some rows only, either as once, few or many, or as a class for expanded clones.

CDR3 length: 16
clone size: few
J gene: TRBJ2-5
V gene: TRBV27
D gene: TRBD1
CDR3 protein: CASSFGDRNLKETQYF
CDR3 DNA: TGTGCCAGCAGTTTTGGGGACAGGAACCTTAAAGAGACCCAGTACTTC

CDR3 length: 14
clone size: NA
J gene: TRBJ2-7
V gene: TRBV5-6
D gene: NA
CDR3 protein: CASSRETGSYEQYF
CDR3 DNA: TGTGCCAGCAGCCGGGAGACGGGCTCCTACGAGCAGTACTTC

CDR3 length: 13
clone size: once
J gene: TRBJ2-5
V gene: TRBV27
D gene: TRBD1
CDR3 protein: CAGRGQGPETQYF
CDR3 DNA: TGTGCCGGCCGCGGACAGGGCCCAGAGACCCAGTACTTC

CDR3 length: 15
clone size: NA
J gene: TRBJ1-1
V gene: TRBV7-3
D gene: TRBD1
CDR3 protein: CASSSQGQGTTEAFF
CDR3 DNA: TGTGCCAGCAGCTCGCAAGGACAGGGGACGACTGAAGCTTTCTTT

CDR3 length: 15
clone size: NA
J gene: TRBJ2-3
V gene: TRBV9
D gene: NA
CDR3 protein: CASSVRRGGTDTQYF
CDR3 DNA: TGTGCCAGCAGCGTTCGTAGGGGGGGGACAGATACGCAGTATTTT

CDR3 length: 16
clone size: NA
J gene: TRBJ1-6
V gene: TRBV5-1
D gene: NA
CDR3 protein: CASSFDRSVINSPLHF
CDR3 DNA: TGCGCCAGCAGTTTCGACAGGTCGGTTATTAATTCACCCCTCCACTTT

CDR3 length: 14
clone size: NA
J gene: TRBJ1-2
V gene: TRBV4-2
D gene: TRBD1
CDR3 protein: CASAQSGGSYGYTF
CDR3 DNA: TGTGCCAGCGCTCAATCAGGGGGAAGCTATGGCTACACCTTC

CDR3 length: 16
clone size: NA
J gene: TRBJ2-1
V gene: TRBV27
D gene: TRBD2
CDR3 protein: CASSPRTSGPYNEQFF
CDR3 DNA: TGTGCCAGCAGTCCACGGACTAGCGGGCCTTACAATGAGCAGTTCTTC

CDR3 length: 16
clone size: few
J gene: TRBJ1-2
V gene: TRBV2
D gene: TRBD1
CDR3 protein: CASSLGRDRANYGYTF
CDR3 DNA: TGTGCCAGCAGCCTTGGCCGGGACAGAGCTAACTATGGCTACACCTTC

CDR3 length: 15
clone size: few
J gene: TRBJ2-1
V gene: TRBV7-2
D gene: TRBD2
CDR3 protein: CASSQGLAGGHEQFF
CDR3 DNA: TGTGCCAGCAGCCAGGGACTAGCGGGGGGCCATGAGCAGTTCTTC

CDR3 length: 15
clone size: NA
J gene: TRBJ2-1
V gene: TRBV12-3/TRBV12-4
D gene: TRBD2
CDR3 protein: CASSFSGTNYNEQFF
CDR3 DNA: TGTGCCAGCAGTTTTTCAGGGACTAACTACAATGAGCAGTTCTTC

CDR3 length: 14
clone size: NA
J gene: TRBJ2-3
V gene: TRBV20-1
D gene: NA
CDR3 protein: CSVEEGGYTDTQYF
CDR3 DNA: TGCAGTGTGGAGGAGGGGGGGTACACAGATACGCAGTATTTT

CDR3 length: 17
clone size: NA
J gene: TRBJ2-3
V gene: TRBV12-3/TRBV12-4
D gene: TRBD2
CDR3 protein: CASSFRTSGGARDTQYF
CDR3 DNA: TGTGCCAGCAGTTTTAGGACTAGCGGGGGGGCAAGAGATACGCAGTATTTT

CDR3 length: 16
clone size: NA
J gene: TRBJ2-2
V gene: TRBV6-5
D gene: TRBD2
CDR3 protein: CASSRLAGGITGELFF
CDR3 DNA: TGTGCCAGCAGTCGACTAGCGGGGGGTATCACCGGGGAGCTGTTTTTT

CDR3 length: 15
clone size: few
J gene: TRBJ2-1
V gene: TRBV7-9
D gene: TRBD2
CDR3 protein: CASSLAPAGVNEQFF
CDR3 DNA: TGTGCCAGCAGCTTAGCCCCAGCGGGAGTCAATGAGCAGTTCTTC

CDR3 length: 12
clone size: NA
J gene: TRBJ2-5
V gene: TRBV7-2
D gene: NA
CDR3 protein: CASSWDANEQYF
CDR3 DNA: TGTGCCAGCAGCTGGGACGCCAATGAGCAGTACTTC

CDR3 length: 16
clone size: NA
J gene: TRBJ2-7
V gene: TRBV7-8
D gene: TRBD1
CDR3 protein: CASSLELGQGAYEQYF
CDR3 DNA: TGTGCCAGCAGTTTAGAATTGGGACAGGGGGCGTACGAGCAGTACTTC

CDR3 length: 15
clone size: few
J gene: TRBJ2-7
V gene: TRBV5-1
D gene: NA
CDR3 protein: CASSSSGGEAYEQYF
CDR3 DNA: TGCGCCAGCAGCTCATCCGGGGGAGAGGCCTACGAGCAGTACTTC

CDR3 length: 15
clone size: NA
J gene: TRBJ2-3
V gene: TRBV6-6
D gene: NA
CDR3 protein: CASSYSGVRTDTQYF
CDR3 DNA: TGTGCCAGCAGTTACTCTGGGGTGAGGACAGATACGCAGTATTTT

CDR3 length: 15
clone size: few
J gene: TRBJ2-1
V gene: TRBV12-3/TRBV12-4
D gene: TRBD1
CDR3 protein: CASSLRDRKGNEQFF
CDR3 DNA: TGTGCCAGCAGTTTAAGGGACAGAAAGGGCAATGAGCAGTTCTTC

CDR3 length: 14
clone size: NA
J gene: TRBJ2-5
V gene: TRBV3-1
D gene: NA
CDR3 protein: CASSQDPTSNEQYF
CDR3 DNA: TGTGCCAGCAGCCAAGATCCGACTTCTAATGAGCAGTACTTC

CDR3 length: 14
clone size: few
J gene: TRBJ2-6
V gene: TRBV6-1
D gene: NA
CDR3 protein: CASSEQRGANVLTF
CDR3 DNA: TGTGCCAGCAGTGAACAGAGAGGGGCCAACGTCCTGACTTTC

CDR3 length: 16
clone size: NA
J gene: TRBJ2-7
V gene: TRBV4-3
D gene: NA
CDR3 protein: CASSQDVTPSSYEQYF
CDR3 DNA: TGCGCCAGCAGCCAAGACGTAACACCAAGCTCCTACGAGCAGTACTTC

CDR3 length: 11
clone size: many
J gene: TRBJ2-7
V gene: TRBV29-1
D gene: NA
CDR3 protein: CSVGRGDEQYF
CDR3 DNA: TGCAGCGTAGGCAGGGGAGACGAGCAGTACTTC

CDR3 length: 16
clone size: NA
J gene: TRBJ1-1
V gene: TRBV25-1
D gene: TRBD1
CDR3 protein: CASSELGRTGGTEAFF
CDR3 DNA: TGTGCCAGCAGTGAATTGGGACGGACAGGGGGAACTGAAGCTTTCTTT

CDR3 length: 14
clone size: NA
J gene: TRBJ1-5
V gene: TRBV5-1
D gene: TRBD1
CDR3 protein: CASSWGTGGQPQHF
CDR3 DNA: TGCGCCAGCAGCTGGGGGACAGGGGGCCAGCCCCAGCATTTT

CDR3 length: 17
clone size: once
J gene: TRBJ2-3
V gene: TRBV20-1
D gene: TRBD2
CDR3 protein: CSARDITSGGRTDTQYF
CDR3 DNA: TGCAGTGCTAGAGACATCACTAGCGGGGGGCGCACAGATACGCAGTATTTT

CDR3 length: 15
clone size: few
J gene: TRBJ2-5
V gene: TRBV20-1
D gene: TRBD1
CDR3 protein: CSATWQGARIETQYF
CDR3 DNA: TGCAGTGCCACGTGGCAGGGGGCGCGTATAGAGACCCAGTACTTC

CDR3 length: 14
clone size: NA
J gene: TRBJ1-2
V gene: TRBV6-1
D gene: NA
CDR3 protein: CASSEAGPPYGYTF
CDR3 DNA: TGTGCCAGCAGTGAAGCCGGGCCGCCGTATGGCTACACCTTC

CDR3 length: 13
clone size: once
J gene: TRBJ1-3
V gene: TRBV25-1
D gene: NA
CDR3 protein: CASRESSGNAIYF
CDR3 DNA: TGTGCCAGCAGGGAATCTTCTGGAAACGCCATATATTTT

CDR3 length: 16
clone size: NA
J gene: TRBJ2-1
V gene: TRBV27
D gene: NA
CDR3 protein: CASSRHPGSSYNEQFF
CDR3 DNA: TGTGCCAGCAGCAGACACCCAGGGAGCTCCTACAATGAGCAGTTCTTC

CDR3 length: 15
clone size: NA
J gene: TRBJ2-1
V gene: TRBV19
D gene: TRBD2
CDR3 protein: CASSYSGGDRIEQFF
CDR3 DNA: TGTGCCAGTAGTTATAGCGGGGGGGATCGAATTGAGCAGTTCTTC

CDR3 length: 12
clone size: NA
J gene: TRBJ2-1
V gene: TRBV10-3
D gene: NA
CDR3 protein: CAISESKEGAFF
CDR3 DNA: TGTGCCATCAGTGAGTCGAAGGAGGGAGCGTTCTTC

CDR3 length: 16
clone size: many
J gene: TRBJ2-3
V gene: TRBV7-2
D gene: TRBD2
CDR3 protein: CASRSGPGGGTDTQYF
CDR3 DNA: TGTGCCAGCAGATCCGGGCCCGGGGGGGGCACAGATACGCAGTATTTT

CDR3 length: 13
clone size: few
J gene: TRBJ2-3
V gene: TRBV12-3/TRBV12-4
D gene: TRBD2
CDR3 protein: CASSWTSSDTQYF
CDR3 DNA: TGTGCCAGCAGTTGGACTAGTTCGGATACGCAGTATTTT

CDR3 length: 16
clone size: few
J gene: TRBJ1-4
V gene: TRBV6-2/TRBV6-3
D gene: TRBD1
CDR3 protein: CASSTRGQAAGRQLFF
CDR3 DNA: TGTGCCAGCAGCACAAGAGGACAGGCCGCCGGGAGGCAACTGTTTTTT

CDR3 length: 15
clone size: NA
J gene: TRBJ2-7
V gene: TRBV2
D gene: NA
CDR3 protein: CASSQDNPQAYEQYF
CDR3 DNA: TGTGCCAGCAGTCAGGACAACCCGCAGGCCTACGAGCAGTACTTC

CDR3 length: 15
clone size: few
J gene: TRBJ2-5
V gene: TRBV4-3
D gene: NA
CDR3 protein: CASSQTPGSQETQYF
CDR3 DNA: TGCGCCAGCAGCCAAACACCGGGCTCGCAAGAGACCCAGTACTTC

CDR3 length: 15
clone size: few
J gene: TRBJ2-5
V gene: TRBV4-3
D gene: TRBD2
CDR3 protein: CASSQALAGRETQYF
CDR3 DNA: TGCGCCAGCAGCCAAGCCCTAGCGGGGAGGGAGACCCAGTACTTC

CDR3 length: 14
clone size: NA
J gene: TRBJ2-3
V gene: TRBV20-1
D gene: TRBD2
CDR3 protein: CSASAGGRTDTQYF
CDR3 DNA: TGCAGTGCTTCGGCGGGGGGACGGACAGATACGCAGTATTTT

CDR3 length: 15
clone size: NA
J gene: TRBJ2-5
V gene: TRBV6-1
D gene: NA
CDR3 protein: CASSALCERRETQYF
CDR3 DNA: TGTGCCAGCAGTGCCCTTTGCGAACGACGCGAGACCCAGTACTTC

CDR3 length: 15
clone size: many
J gene: TRBJ2-7
V gene: TRBV10-3
D gene: TRBD2
CDR3 protein: CAISDHISGGYEQYF
CDR3 DNA: TGTGCCATCAGTGACCATATCAGCGGGGGTTACGAGCAGTACTTC